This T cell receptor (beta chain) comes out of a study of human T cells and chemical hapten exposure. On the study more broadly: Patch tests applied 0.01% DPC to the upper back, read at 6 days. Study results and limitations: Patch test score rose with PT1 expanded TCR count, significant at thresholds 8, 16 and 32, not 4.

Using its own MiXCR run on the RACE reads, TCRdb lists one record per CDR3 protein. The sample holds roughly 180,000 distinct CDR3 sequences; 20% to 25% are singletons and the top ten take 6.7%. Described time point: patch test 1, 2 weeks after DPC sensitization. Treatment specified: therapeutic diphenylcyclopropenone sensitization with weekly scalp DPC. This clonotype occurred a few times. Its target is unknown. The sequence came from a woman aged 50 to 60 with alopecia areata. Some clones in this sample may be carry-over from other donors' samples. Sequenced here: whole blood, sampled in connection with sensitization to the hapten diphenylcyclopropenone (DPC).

The CDR3 region has the DNA TGTGCCAGCAGTGCCCGGACTAGCGGGGATTGGGGACCGTCCTACGAGCAGTACTTC. This encodes CASSARTSGDWGPSYEQYF. This chain connects TRBV27 to TRBJ2-7; TRBD2 matches 12 bases. V lost 5 bases and J lost 1; bases outside the gene matches: 15. Germline assignment: CDR1 MNHEY and CDR2 SMNVEV (reference sequence). CDR3 size: 19 residues.